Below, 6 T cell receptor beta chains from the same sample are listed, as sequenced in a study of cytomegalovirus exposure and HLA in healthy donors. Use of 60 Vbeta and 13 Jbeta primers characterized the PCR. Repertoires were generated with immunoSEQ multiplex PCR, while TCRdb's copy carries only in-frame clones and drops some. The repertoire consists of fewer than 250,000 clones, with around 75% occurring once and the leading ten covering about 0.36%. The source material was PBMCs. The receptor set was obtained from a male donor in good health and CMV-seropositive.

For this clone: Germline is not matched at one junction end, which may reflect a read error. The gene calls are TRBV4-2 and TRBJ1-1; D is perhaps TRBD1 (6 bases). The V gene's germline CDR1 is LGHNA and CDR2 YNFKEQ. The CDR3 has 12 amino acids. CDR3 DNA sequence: TGTGCCAGCAGCCAAGGATCAGGGGCCGCATACTTT. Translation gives CASSQGSGAAYF.

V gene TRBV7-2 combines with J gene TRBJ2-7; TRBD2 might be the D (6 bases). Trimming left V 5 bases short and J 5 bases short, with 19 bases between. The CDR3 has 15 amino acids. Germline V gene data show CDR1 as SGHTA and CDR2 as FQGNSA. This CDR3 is CASSPVNGRLDEQYF. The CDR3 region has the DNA TGTGCCAGCAGCCCCGTGAACGGGAGATTGGACGAGCAGTACTTC.

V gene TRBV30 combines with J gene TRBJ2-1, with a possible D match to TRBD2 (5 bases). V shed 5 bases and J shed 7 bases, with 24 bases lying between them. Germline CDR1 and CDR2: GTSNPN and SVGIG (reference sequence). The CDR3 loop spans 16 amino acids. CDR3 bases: TGTGCCTGGGGGCCCCGGCAGAGGGTGCTATCGAATGAGCAGTTCTTC. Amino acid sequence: CAWGPRQRVLSNEQFF.

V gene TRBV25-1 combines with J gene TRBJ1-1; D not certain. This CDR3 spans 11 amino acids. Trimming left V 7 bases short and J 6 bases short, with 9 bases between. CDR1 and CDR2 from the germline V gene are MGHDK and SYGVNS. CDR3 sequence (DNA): TGTGCCAGCACGGAGGGTCCTGAAGCTTTCTTT. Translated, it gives CASTEGPEAFF. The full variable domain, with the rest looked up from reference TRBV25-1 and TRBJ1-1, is EADIYQTPRYLVIGTGKKITLECSQTMGHDKMYWYQQDPGMELHLIHYSYGVNSTEKGDLSSESTVSRIRTEHFPLTLESARPSHTSQYLCASTEGPEAFFGQGTRLTVV.

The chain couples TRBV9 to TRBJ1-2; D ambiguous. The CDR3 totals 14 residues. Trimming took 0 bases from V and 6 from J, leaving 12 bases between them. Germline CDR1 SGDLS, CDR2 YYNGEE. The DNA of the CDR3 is TGTGCCAGCAGCGTAGGCCCGGAGAGTCATGGCTACACCTTC. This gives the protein CASSVGPESHGYTF.

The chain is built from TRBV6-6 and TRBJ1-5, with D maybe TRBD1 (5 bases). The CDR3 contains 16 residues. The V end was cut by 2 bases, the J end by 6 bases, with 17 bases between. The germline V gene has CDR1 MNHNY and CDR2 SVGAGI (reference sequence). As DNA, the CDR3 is TGTGCCAGCAGTTACGACAGCGGGGGGGGTCTTCAGCCCCAGCATTTT. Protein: CASSYDSGGGLQPQHF.